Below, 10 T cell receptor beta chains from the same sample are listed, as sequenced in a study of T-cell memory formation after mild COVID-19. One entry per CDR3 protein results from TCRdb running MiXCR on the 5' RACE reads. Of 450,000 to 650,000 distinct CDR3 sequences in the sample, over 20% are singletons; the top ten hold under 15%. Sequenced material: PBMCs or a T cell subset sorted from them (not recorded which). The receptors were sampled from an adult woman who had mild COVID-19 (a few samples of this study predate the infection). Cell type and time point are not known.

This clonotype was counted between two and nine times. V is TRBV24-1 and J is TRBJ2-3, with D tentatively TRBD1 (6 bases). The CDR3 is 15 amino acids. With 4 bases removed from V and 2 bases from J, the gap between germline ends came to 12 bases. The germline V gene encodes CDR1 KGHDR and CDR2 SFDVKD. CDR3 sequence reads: CATSDKTGPTDTQYF. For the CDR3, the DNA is TGTGCCACCAGTGACAAGACAGGTCCCACAGATACGCAGTATTTT.

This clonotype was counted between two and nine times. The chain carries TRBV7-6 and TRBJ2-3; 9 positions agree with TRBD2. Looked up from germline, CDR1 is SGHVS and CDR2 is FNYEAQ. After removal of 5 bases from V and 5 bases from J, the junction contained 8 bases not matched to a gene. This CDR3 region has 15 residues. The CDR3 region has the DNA TGTGCCAGCAGCGCGAGCGGGGGGAGGGGAGATACGCAGTATTTT. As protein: CASSASGGRGDTQYF.

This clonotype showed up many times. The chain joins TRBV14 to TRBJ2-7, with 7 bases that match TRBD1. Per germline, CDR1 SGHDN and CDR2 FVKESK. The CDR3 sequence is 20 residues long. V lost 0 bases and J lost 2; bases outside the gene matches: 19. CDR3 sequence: CASSQDRSLRQGDMAYEQYF. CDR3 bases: TGTGCCAGCAGCCAAGATCGGTCTTTACGACAGGGTGATATGGCCTACGAGCAGTACTTC. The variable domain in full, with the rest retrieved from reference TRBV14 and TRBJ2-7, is EAGVTQFPSHSVIEKGQTVTLRCDPISGHDNLYWYRRVMGKEIKFLLHFVKESKQDESGMPNNRFLAERTGGTYSTLKVQPAELEDSGVYFCASSQDRSLRQGDMAYEQYFGPGTRLTVT.

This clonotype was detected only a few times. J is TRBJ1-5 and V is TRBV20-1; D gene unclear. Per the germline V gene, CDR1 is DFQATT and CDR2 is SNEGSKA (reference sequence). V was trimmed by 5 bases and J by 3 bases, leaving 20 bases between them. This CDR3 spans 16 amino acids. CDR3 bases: TGCAGTGCTCTCTCCTACCTTCGGGGTTACAATCAGCCCCAGCATTTT. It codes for CSALSYLRGYNQPQHF.

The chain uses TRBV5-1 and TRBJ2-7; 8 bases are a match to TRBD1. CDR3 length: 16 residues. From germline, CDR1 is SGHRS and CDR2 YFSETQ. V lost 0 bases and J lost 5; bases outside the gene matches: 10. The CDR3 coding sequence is TGCGCCAGCAGCTTGGTGGTACTGACAGGGGTGAACGAGCAGTACTTC. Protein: CASSLVVLTGVNEQYF.

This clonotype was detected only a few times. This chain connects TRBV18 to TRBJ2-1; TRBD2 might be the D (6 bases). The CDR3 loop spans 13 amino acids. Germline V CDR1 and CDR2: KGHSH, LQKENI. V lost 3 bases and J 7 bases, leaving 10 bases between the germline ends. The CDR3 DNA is TGTGCCAGCTCACCCGGGACTGTTAATGAGCAGTTCTTC. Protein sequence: CASSPGTVNEQFF.

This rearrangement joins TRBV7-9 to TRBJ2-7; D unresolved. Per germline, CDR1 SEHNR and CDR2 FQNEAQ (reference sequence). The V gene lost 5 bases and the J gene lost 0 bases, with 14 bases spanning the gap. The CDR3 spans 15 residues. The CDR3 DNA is TGTGCCAGCAGCCCGACTTCCCCTAGCTCCTACGAGCAGTACTTC. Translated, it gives CASSPTSPSSYEQYF.

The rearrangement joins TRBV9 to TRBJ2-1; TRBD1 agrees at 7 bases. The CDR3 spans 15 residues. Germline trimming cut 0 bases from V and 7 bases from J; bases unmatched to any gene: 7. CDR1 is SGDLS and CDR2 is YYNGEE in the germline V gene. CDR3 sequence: CASSVGPQGVNEQFF. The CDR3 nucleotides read TGTGCCAGCAGCGTAGGGCCGCAGGGGGTTAATGAGCAGTTCTTC.

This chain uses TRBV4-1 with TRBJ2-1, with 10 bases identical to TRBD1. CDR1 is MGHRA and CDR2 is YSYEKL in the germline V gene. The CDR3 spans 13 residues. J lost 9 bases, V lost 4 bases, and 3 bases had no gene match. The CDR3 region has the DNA TGCGCCAGCAGCCGACAGGGGGCGAGTGAGCAGTTCTTC. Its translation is CASSRQGASEQFF.

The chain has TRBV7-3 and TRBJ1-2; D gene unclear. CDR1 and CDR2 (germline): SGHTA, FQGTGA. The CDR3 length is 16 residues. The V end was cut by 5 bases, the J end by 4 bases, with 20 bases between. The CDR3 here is CASSPQRVAGTYGYTF. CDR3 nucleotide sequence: TGTGCCAGCAGCCCCCAGCGGGTGGCGGGTACCTATGGCTACACCTTC.